These 21 T cell receptor beta chains were all obtained from the same sample, sequenced in a study of T cell clonotyping in hematopoietic cell transplantation. Using immunoSEQ multiplex PCR, the repertoire was profiled, and TCRdb retains in-frame clones only, with some absent. The repertoire holds roughly 7,000 clones, 75% to 90% seen once, with about 4.3% in the top ten. The sample in question was PBMCs, obtained 30 days after allogeneic stem cell transplant. Receptors originate from a female patient aged 50 to 60 who had an allogeneic stem cell transplant from an unrelated donor, so the T cells may come from the graft donor. Some clones in this sample may be carry-over from other donors' samples.

The rearrangement uses TRBV6-5 and TRBJ1-2; TRBD1 is a possible D gene (5 bases). CDR3 length: 15 amino acids. V lost 5 bases to trimming and J lost 4 bases, with 17 bases between them. Germline loops: CDR1 MNHEY, CDR2 SVGAGI. CDR3 protein: CASSTPGGTIYGYTF. As DNA, the CDR3 is TGTGCCAGCAGTACCCCGGGGGGGACGATCTATGGCTACACCTTC.

J is TRBJ2-7 and V is TRBV6-1; D not certain. V shed 4 bases and J shed 1 base, with 11 bases lying between them. The germline gives CDR1 MNHNS, CDR2 SASEGT. There are 14 residues in the CDR3. CDR3 residues: CASSVRGMSYEQYF. For the CDR3, the DNA is TGTGCCAGCAGTGTCCGTGGTATGTCCTACGAGCAGTACTTC.

The V call is TRBV19, the J call TRBJ2-1, with a possible D match to TRBD2 (6 bases). The germline V gene has CDR1 LNHDA and CDR2 SQIVND (reference sequence). Between the trimmed V and J ends, which lost 2 bases and 6 bases, there was a span of 20 bases. The CDR3 runs 17 residues. CDR3 protein: CASSIKVGGSGLNEQFF. The CDR3 DNA reads TGTGCCAGTAGTATAAAAGTAGGAGGGAGTGGTCTCAATGAGCAGTTCTTC. The whole variable domain, filled in from reference TRBV19 and TRBJ2-1, reads DGGITQSPKYLFRKEGQNVTLSCEQNLNHDAMYWYRQDPGQGLRLIYYSQIVNDFQKGDIAEGYSVSREKKESFPLTVTSAQKNPTAFYLCASSIKVGGSGLNEQFFGPGTRLTVL.

This sequence joins TRBV6-1 and TRBJ1-3; perhaps TRBD1 as D (6 bases). V was pared by 7 bases and J by 3 bases, with 13 bases between. The CDR3 is made up of 14 amino acids. In germline, CDR1 is MNHNS, CDR2 SASEGT. The CDR3 loop reads CASNLGGIGNTIYF. For the CDR3, the DNA is TGTGCCAGCAACCTAGGGGGGATTGGAAACACCATATATTTT.

This rearrangement joins TRBV9 to TRBJ2-3; D ambiguous. V lost 0 bases, J lost 0 bases, and 14 bases lay in between. This CDR3 comprises 17 residues. CDR1 and CDR2 (germline): SGDLS, YYNGEE. The CDR3 protein is CASSVGAFPTSTDTQYF. DNA of the CDR3: TGTGCCAGCAGCGTAGGAGCGTTTCCTACTAGCACAGATACGCAGTATTTT.

The rearrangement uses TRBV5-6 and TRBJ2-7, with a tentative D call TRBD1 (6 bases). The CDR3 contains 13 residues. Trimming removed 4 bases at V and 4 bases at J, with 12 bases between. The V gene's germline CDR1 is SGHDT and CDR2 YYEEEE. CDR3 nucleotides: TGTGCCAGCAGCCAGGGACAACTTTACGAGCAGTACTTC. Protein: CASSQGQLYEQYF.

The chain recombines TRBV7-2 with TRBJ2-7; perhaps TRBD2 as D (5 bases). The germline V gene has CDR1 SGHTA and CDR2 FQGNSA. This CDR3 is built from 13 residues. Deletions cut 2 bases from V and 4 bases from J, with 9 bases between. The CDR3 DNA is TGTGCCAGCAGCTTAATGAGGGCGTACGAGCAGTACTTC. Translating gives CASSLMRAYEQYF.

This clone appeared a single time. This sequence joins TRBV27 and TRBJ1-1; unclear D gene. CDR3 length: 14 amino acids. The germline V gene encodes CDR1 MNHEY and CDR2 SMNVEV (reference sequence). With 2 bases removed from V and 4 bases from J, the gap between germline ends came to 11 bases. The CDR3 nucleotides read TGTGCCAGCAGTTTAACCAGAGTCACCACTGAAGCTTTCTTT. Its protein is CASSLTRVTTEAFF.

The V and J genes are TRBV30 and TRBJ2-3, with a weak D call TRBD1 (6 bases). Germline V lookup: CDR1 GTSNPN, CDR2 SVGIG (reference sequence). Trimming shortened V by 5 bases and J by 3 bases, and 9 bases separated the two germline ends. The CDR3 totals 12 residues. The CDR3 region is CAWGTPTDTQYF. CDR3 bases: TGTGCCTGGGGGACACCGACAGATACGCAGTATTTT.

V and J are TRBV28 and TRBJ1-5; D is uncertain. V dropped 4 bases and J dropped 0 bases, with 13 bases sitting between them. Germline V gives CDR1 MDHEN, CDR2 SYDVKM. This CDR3 contains 16 residues. CDR3 sequence reads: CASSSPPEYSNQPQHF. CDR3 coding DNA: TGTGCCAGCAGTTCCCCCCCAGAATATAGCAATCAGCCCCAGCATTTT.

The chain couples TRBV5-1 to TRBJ1-1; D possibly corresponds to TRBD1 (5 bases). Looked up from germline, CDR1 is SGHRS and CDR2 is YFSETQ. V gave up 5 bases and J gave up 1 base, with 9 bases separating them. The CDR3 loop spans 13 amino acids. The CDR3 protein is CASRLDKNTEAFF. Written as DNA, the CDR3 is TGCGCCAGCAGACTGGACAAGAACACTGAAGCTTTCTTT.

The chain combines TRBV5-4 with TRBJ2-1; the D is unclear. The V and J ends lost 0 bases and 2 bases respectively, with 6 bases between them. CDR1 and CDR2 from the germline V gene are SGHNT and YYREEE (reference sequence). The CDR3 spans 14 residues. This chain's CDR3 is CASSLGRAYNEQFF. In nucleotides, the CDR3 is TGTGCCAGCAGCTTGGGACGGGCCTACAATGAGCAGTTCTTC.

The chain recombines TRBV14 with TRBJ1-4, with TRBD1 identical over 7 bases. Per the germline V gene, CDR1 is SGHDN and CDR2 is FVKESK. Unmatched junction bases numbered 4, after V lost 2 bases and J lost 1 base. The CDR3 spans 16 residues. The CDR3 bases are TGTGCCAGCAGCCAACGGGCAGGGGGAACTAATGAAAAACTGTTTTTT. Translating gives CASSQRAGGTNEKLFF.

The J gene is TRBJ1-2, the V gene TRBV4-3; tentative D call: TRBD1 (5 bases). In germline, CDR1 is LGHNA, CDR2 YSLEER. V lost 0 bases to trimming and J lost 2 bases, with 10 bases between them. CDR3 size: 15 residues. DNA for the CDR3: TGCGCCAGCAGCCAAGATCTCTCAGGGAACTATGGCTACACCTTC. Its translation is CASSQDLSGNYGYTF.

The genes are TRBV6-5 and TRBJ1-1; TRBD1 might be the D (5 bases). This CDR3 contains 15 residues. The V end was cut by 5 bases, the J end by 0 bases, with 13 bases between. Per the germline V gene, CDR1 is MNHEY and CDR2 is SVGAGI. The CDR3: CASSPNGAMNTEAFF. As DNA, the CDR3 is TGTGCCAGCAGTCCGAATGGGGCTATGAACACTGAAGCTTTCTTT.

The chain carries TRBV5-1 and TRBJ2-7; TRBD1 matches at 9 bases. This CDR3 has 15 residues. Germline assignment: CDR1 SGHRS and CDR2 YFSETQ. The junction had 3 bases not matched to a gene; V was cut back by 0 bases and J by 2 bases. Here the CDR3 DNA reads TGCGCCAGCAGCTTGGCGTGGACAGGGGCCTACGAGCAGTACTTC. Translating it yields CASSLAWTGAYEQYF.

V usage is TRBV2 and J usage is TRBJ1-5; 10 bases align to TRBD1. J gave up 0 bases and V 5 bases, and 7 bases lay outside the gene matches. There are 17 residues in the CDR3. Germline CDR1 is SNHLY and CDR2 is FYNNEI. The CDR3 DNA is TGTGCCAGCAGTAGACCCGGGACAGGGGTTAGCAATCAGCCCCAGCATTTT. Encoded protein: CASSRPGTGVSNQPQHF.

The chain carries TRBV7-9 and TRBJ2-2; TRBD2 matches at 11 bases. There are 17 residues in the CDR3. Germline V CDR1 and CDR2: SEHNR, FQNEAQ (reference sequence). The V segment lost 5 bases and the J segment 6 bases; nucleotides outside the gene matches: 11. The CDR3 loop is CASSPRRLAGSPGELFF. Written as DNA, the CDR3 is TGTGCCAGCAGCCCGCGCCGACTAGCGGGGAGTCCCGGGGAGCTGTTTTTT.

J is TRBJ2-5 and V is TRBV29-1; D is possibly TRBD2 (5 bases). Trimming took off 0 bases at V and 2 bases at J, with 16 bases between the two ends. CDR1 and CDR2 from the germline V gene are SQVTM and ANQGSEA. There are 16 residues in the CDR3. The CDR3 sequence is CSVEDLEEKDQETQYF. CDR3 nucleotide sequence: TGCAGCGTTGAAGATCTGGAGGAGAAGGATCAAGAGACCCAGTACTTC.

This chain connects TRBV7-9 to TRBJ2-1, with 7 nucleotides matching TRBD2. The CDR3 runs 15 residues. V gave up 5 bases and J gave up 5 bases; unmatched junction bases: 9. From germline, CDR1 is SEHNR and CDR2 FQNEAQ (reference sequence). In DNA, the CDR3 is TGTGCCAGCAGCCAGTACGGGACTACGGACAATGAGCAGTTCTTC. This translates into CASSQYGTTDNEQFF.

The chain couples TRBV9 to TRBJ1-5; no definite D call. This CDR3 contains 14 residues. Trimming shortened V by 0 bases and J by 3 bases, and 7 bases separated the two germline ends. Germline-derived CDR1 and CDR2 are SGDLS and YYNGEE. CDR3 sequence: CASSVGVTNQPQHF. In DNA form, the CDR3 reads TGTGCCAGCAGCGTAGGGGTTACCAATCAGCCCCAGCATTTT.